Listed below are T cell receptor beta chains from one sample, sequenced in a study of blood T cells in healthy people across ages. One entry per CDR3 protein, called by TCRdb with MiXCR from the 5' RACE reads. This sample has roughly 860,000 distinct CDR3 sequences, with 55% to 65% found just once. The sample comprised blood. The receptors originated from a man aged 25-45 years in good health. CDR3s include the opening cysteine and the closing phenylalanine or tryptophan. Fields, in order: CDR3 protein, CDR3 DNA, D gene, J gene, clone size, V gene. The D gene is left open where the match is weak. Size tells how often a clone was seen (once, few, many) or the class of an expanded clone, and some rows leave it out.

CSVRDGYNEQFF | TGCAGCGTGAGGGACGGCTACAATGAGCAGTTCTTC | NA | TRBJ2-1 | NA | TRBV29-1
CASSLSGTFSTYEQYF | TGTGCCAGCAGCTTATCCGGGACATTCTCAACCTACGAGCAGTACTTC | NA | TRBJ2-7 | NA | TRBV7-9
CASSLDLATNEKLFF | TGTGCCAGCAGCTTAGACCTCGCAACTAATGAAAAACTGTTTTTT | NA | TRBJ1-4 | NA | TRBV7-9
CASSYVRGDQETQYF | TGTGCCAGCAGTTACGTCAGGGGCGACCAAGAGACCCAGTACTTC | NA | TRBJ2-5 | NA | TRBV6-2/TRBV6-3
CASNPRTGGADTQYF | TGTGCCAGTAACCCAAGGACAGGGGGAGCAGATACGCAGTATTTT | TRBD1 | TRBJ2-3 | NA | TRBV27
CASSPWASTPDTQYF | TGTGCCAGCTCACCGTGGGCGAGCACCCCAGATACGCAGTATTTT | NA | TRBJ2-3 | few | TRBV18
CASSLALGRDTQYF | TGCGCCAGCAGCTTGGCCTTGGGGAGAGATACGCAGTATTTT | NA | TRBJ2-3 | NA | TRBV5-1
CASSLEGLGGRNEQFF | TGTGCCAGCAGCTTAGAGGGACTAGGAGGTCGCAATGAGCAGTTCTTC | TRBD2 | TRBJ2-1 | NA | TRBV11-2
CASSPLWGAGGRPYNEQFF | TGTGCCAGCAGCCCGCTTTGGGGAGCGGGGGGGCGCCCCTACAATGAGCAGTTCTTC | TRBD2 | TRBJ2-1 | NA | TRBV3-1
CASSPRLSSGGAYNEQFF | TGTGCCAGCAGCCCCCGGCTCTCTAGCGGGGGGGCTTACAATGAGCAGTTCTTC | TRBD2 | TRBJ2-1 | few | TRBV7-2
CASSQRGQGSDNSPLHF | TGTGCCAGCAGCCAACGCGGACAGGGTTCCGATAATTCACCCCTCCACTTT | TRBD1 | TRBJ1-6 | NA | TRBV5-5
CASSQHENTGELFF | TGCGCCAGCAGCCAACACGAGAACACCGGGGAGCTGTTTTTT | NA | TRBJ2-2 | NA | TRBV5-1
CAIGLNRENEQFF | TGTGCCATAGGGTTGAACAGGGAGAATGAGCAGTTCTTC | NA | TRBJ2-1 | few | TRBV10-3
CASTRTLRETQYF | TGTGCCAGCACCCGGACCTTAAGAGAGACCCAGTACTTC | NA | TRBJ2-5 | NA | TRBV3-1
CASSRGSPKDTQYF | TGTGCCAGCAGTCGCGGGAGCCCGAAGGATACGCAGTATTTT | TRBD2 | TRBJ2-3 | NA | TRBV5-4
CASNDQGRDYGYTF | TGTGCCAGCAACGATCAGGGGAGGGACTATGGCTACACCTTC | NA | TRBJ1-2 | NA | TRBV7-9
CASSQEMGSEQYF | TGTGCCAGCAGCCAAGAGATGGGTAGCGAGCAGTACTTC | NA | TRBJ2-7 | few | TRBV4-2
CATSTPTSTQETQYF | TGTGCCACCAGCACCCCTACTAGCACCCAAGAGACCCAGTACTTC | NA | TRBJ2-5 | NA | TRBV15
CASSTPGLTQYF | TGTGCCAGCAGCACACCGGGACTAACGCAGTATTTT | TRBD2 | TRBJ2-3 | NA | TRBV14
CASSLSAYNEQFF | TGTGCCAGCAGTTTGAGTGCCTACAATGAGCAGTTCTTC | NA | TRBJ2-1 | NA | TRBV27
CASSLSHKNIQYF | TGTGCCAGCAGTTTGAGCCACAAAAACATTCAGTACTTC | NA | TRBJ2-4 | NA | TRBV27
CASSLGGTDYEQYF | TGTGCCAGCAGCTTAGGAGGGACCGACTACGAGCAGTACTTC | NA | TRBJ2-7 | many | TRBV7-6
CASSLPWPDTQYF | TGTGCCAGCAGCCTTCCGTGGCCAGATACGCAGTATTTT | NA | TRBJ2-3 | NA | TRBV7-9
CASSYGRAVRGDTQYF | TGTGCCAGCAGTTACGGCAGAGCCGTAAGGGGAGATACGCAGTATTTT | NA | TRBJ2-3 | NA | TRBV6-5
CASRPRLVSSEQYF | TGTGCCAGCAGACCGAGACTAGTTTCCTCCGAGCAGTACTTC | NA | TRBJ2-7 | NA | TRBV2
CSVVTGIQNIQYF | TGCAGCGTTGTTACTGGGATCCAAAACATTCAGTACTTC | NA | TRBJ2-4 | NA | TRBV29-1
CASSERDLPPEQYF | TGTGCCAGCAGCGAGCGGGACCTGCCCCCCGAGCAGTACTTC | TRBD2 | TRBJ2-7 | once | TRBV2
CATLRISYNEQFF | TGTGCCACTCTTCGTATCTCCTACAATGAGCAGTTCTTC | NA | TRBJ2-1 | NA | TRBV6-6
CASNQGAMTDTQYF | TGTGCCAGCAATCAGGGGGCAATGACAGATACGCAGTATTTT | TRBD1 | TRBJ2-3 | NA | TRBV6-5
CASSLQGQDQETQYF | TGTGCCAGCAGCCTACAGGGACAGGACCAAGAGACCCAGTACTTC | TRBD1 | TRBJ2-5 | NA | TRBV2
CSALWRARTDTQYF | TGCAGTGCTCTCTGGCGGGCTCGCACAGATACGCAGTATTTT | NA | TRBJ2-3 | NA | TRBV20-1
CASTSGWARALNTEAFF | TGTGCCAGCACCAGCGGATGGGCCAGGGCTTTGAACACTGAAGCTTTCTTT | NA | TRBJ1-1 | NA | TRBV5-5
CASSTSGWTGSSGANVLTF | TGTGCCAGCAGTACCTCTGGTTGGACAGGGAGCTCTGGGGCCAACGTCCTGACTTTC | TRBD1 | TRBJ2-6 | few | TRBV27
CSPRPGPNEQFF | TGCAGTCCCAGGCCTGGACCCAATGAGCAGTTCTTC | NA | TRBJ2-1 | once | TRBV20-1
CASSPRRYTDTQYF | TGTGCCAGCTCACCACGGCGTTACACAGATACGCAGTATTTT | NA | TRBJ2-3 | NA | TRBV18
CAISFSQGLSGANVLTF | TGTGCCATCAGTTTTTCCCAGGGCCTGTCCGGGGCCAACGTCCTGACTTTC | NA | TRBJ2-6 | NA | TRBV10-3
CASSRPTGYEQYF | TGTGCCAGCAGTCGCCCGACAGGATACGAGCAGTACTTC | NA | TRBJ2-7 | NA | TRBV6-2/TRBV6-3